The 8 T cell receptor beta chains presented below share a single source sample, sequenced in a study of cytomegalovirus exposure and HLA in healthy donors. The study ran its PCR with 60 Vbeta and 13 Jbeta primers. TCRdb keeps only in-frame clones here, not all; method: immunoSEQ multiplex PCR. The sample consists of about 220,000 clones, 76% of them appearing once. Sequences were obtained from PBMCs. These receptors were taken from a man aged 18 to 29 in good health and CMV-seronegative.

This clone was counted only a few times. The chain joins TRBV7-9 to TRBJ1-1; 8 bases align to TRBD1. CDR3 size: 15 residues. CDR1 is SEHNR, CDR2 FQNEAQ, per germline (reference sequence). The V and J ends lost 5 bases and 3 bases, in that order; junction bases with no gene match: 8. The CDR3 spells CASSLGDRGDTEAFF. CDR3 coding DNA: TGTGCCAGCAGCCTAGGAGACAGGGGTGACACTGAAGCTTTCTTT.

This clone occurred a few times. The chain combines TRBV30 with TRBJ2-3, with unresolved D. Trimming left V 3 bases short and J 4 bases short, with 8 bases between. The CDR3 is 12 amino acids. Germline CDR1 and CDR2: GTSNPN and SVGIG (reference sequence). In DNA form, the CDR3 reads TGTGCCTGGAGCGACATAGCAGATACGCAGTATTTT. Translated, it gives CAWSDIADTQYF.

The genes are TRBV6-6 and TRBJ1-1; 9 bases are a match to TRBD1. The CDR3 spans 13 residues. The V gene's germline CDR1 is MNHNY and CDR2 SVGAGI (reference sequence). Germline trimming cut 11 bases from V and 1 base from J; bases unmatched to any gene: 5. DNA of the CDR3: TGTGCCGGCACGGGACAGGGGAACACTGAAGCTTTCTTT. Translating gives CAGTGQGNTEAFF.

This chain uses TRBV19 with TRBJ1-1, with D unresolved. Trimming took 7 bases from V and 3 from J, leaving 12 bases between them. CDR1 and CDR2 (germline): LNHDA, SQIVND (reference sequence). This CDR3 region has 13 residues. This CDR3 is CASIGYGYTEAFF. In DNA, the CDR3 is TGTGCCAGTATAGGATACGGGTACACTGAAGCTTTCTTT.

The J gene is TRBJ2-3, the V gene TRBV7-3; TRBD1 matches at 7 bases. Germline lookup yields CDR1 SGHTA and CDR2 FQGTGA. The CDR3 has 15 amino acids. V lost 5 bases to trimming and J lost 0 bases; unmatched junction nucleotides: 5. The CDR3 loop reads CASSRGTASTDTQYF. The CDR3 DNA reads TGTGCCAGCAGCAGAGGGACAGCTAGCACAGATACGCAGTATTTT. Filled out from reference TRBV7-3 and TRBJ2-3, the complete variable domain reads GAGVSQTPSNKVTEKGKYVELRCDPISGHTALYWYRQSLGQGPEFLIYFQGTGAADDSGLPNDRFFAVRPEGSVSTLKIQRTERGDSAVYLCASSRGTASTDTQYFGPGTRLTVL.

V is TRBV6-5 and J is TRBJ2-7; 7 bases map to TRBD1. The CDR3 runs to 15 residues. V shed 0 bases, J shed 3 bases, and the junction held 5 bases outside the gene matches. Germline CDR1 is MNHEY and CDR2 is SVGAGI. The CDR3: CASSYSRQGIYEQYF. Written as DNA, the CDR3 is TGTGCCAGCAGTTACTCGAGACAGGGAATCTACGAGCAGTACTTC.

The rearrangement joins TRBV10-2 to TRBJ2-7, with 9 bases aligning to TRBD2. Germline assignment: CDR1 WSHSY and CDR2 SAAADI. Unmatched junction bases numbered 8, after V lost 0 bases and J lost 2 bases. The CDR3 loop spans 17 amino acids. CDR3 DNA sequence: TGCGCCAGCAGTGAGTCTCCGACTAGCGGATCCACCTACGAGCAGTACTTC. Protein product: CASSESPTSGSTYEQYF.

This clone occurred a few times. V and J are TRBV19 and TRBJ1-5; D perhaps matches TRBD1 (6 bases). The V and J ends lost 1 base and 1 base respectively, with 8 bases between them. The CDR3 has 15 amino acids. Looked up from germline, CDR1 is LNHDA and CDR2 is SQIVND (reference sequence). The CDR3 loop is CASSIAQGSNQPQHF. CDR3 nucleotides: TGTGCCAGTAGTATAGCGCAGGGGAGCAATCAGCCCCAGCATTTT.